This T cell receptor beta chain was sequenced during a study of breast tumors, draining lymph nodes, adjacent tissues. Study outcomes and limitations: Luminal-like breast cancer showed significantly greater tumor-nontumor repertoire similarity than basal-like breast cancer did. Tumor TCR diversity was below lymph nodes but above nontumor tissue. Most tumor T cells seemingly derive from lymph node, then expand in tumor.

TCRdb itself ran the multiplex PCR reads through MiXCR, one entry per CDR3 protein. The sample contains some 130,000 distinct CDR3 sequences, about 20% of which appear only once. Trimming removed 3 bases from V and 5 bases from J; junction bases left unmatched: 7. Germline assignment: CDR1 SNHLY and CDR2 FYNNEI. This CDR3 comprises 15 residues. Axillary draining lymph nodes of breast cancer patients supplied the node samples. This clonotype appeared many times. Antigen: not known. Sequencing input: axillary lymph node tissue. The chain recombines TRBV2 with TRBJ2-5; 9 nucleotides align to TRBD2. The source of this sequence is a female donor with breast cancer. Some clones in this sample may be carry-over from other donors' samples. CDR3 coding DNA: TGTGCCAGCAGTGAGGGCGCTAGCGGGATGGAGACCCAGTACTTC. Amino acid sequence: CASSEGASGMETQYF.